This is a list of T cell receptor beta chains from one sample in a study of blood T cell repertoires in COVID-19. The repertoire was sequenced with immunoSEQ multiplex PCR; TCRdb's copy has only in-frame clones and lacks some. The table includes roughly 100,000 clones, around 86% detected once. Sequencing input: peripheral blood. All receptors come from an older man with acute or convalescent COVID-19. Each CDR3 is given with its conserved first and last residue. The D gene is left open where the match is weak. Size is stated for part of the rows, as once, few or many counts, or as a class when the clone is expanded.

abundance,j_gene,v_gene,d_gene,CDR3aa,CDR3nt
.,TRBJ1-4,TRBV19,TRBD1,CASSTTGGNEKLFF,TGTGCCAGTAGTACTACAGGGGGCAACGAAAAACTGTTTTTT
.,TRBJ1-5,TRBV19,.,CASSPDRYSNQPQHF,TGTGCCAGTAGTCCCGACAGATATAGCAATCAGCCCCAGCATTTT
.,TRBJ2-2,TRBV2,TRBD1,CASSKGTVNTGELFF,TGTGCCAGCAGTAAAGGGACAGTCAACACCGGGGAGCTGTTTTTT
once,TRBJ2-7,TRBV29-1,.,CSVVTVLYEQYF,TGCAGCGTTGTAACAGTACTCTACGAGCAGTACTTC
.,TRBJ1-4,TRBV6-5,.,CASRITGNPNEKLFF,TGTGCCAGCAGGATCACCGGGAACCCAAATGAAAAACTGTTTTTT
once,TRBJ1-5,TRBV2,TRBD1,CASSGEQGAQPQHF,TGTGCCAGCAGTGGGGAGCAGGGGGCTCAGCCCCAGCATTTT
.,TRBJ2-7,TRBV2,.,CASSSQGNEQYF,TGTGCCAGCAGTTCTCAGGGCAACGAGCAGTACTTC
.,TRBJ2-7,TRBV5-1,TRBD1,CASSLASGGRYEQYF,TGCGCCAGCAGCTTGGCTTCAGGGGGAAGATACGAGCAGTACTTC
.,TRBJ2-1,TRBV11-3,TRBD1,CASSSSAGGAGEQFF,TGTGCCAGCAGCTCTTCGGCAGGGGGCGCGGGTGAGCAGTTCTTC
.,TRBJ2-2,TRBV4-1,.,CASSQNPLSGTGELFF,TGCGCCAGCAGCCAAAATCCCCTTAGCGGAACCGGGGAGCTGTTTTTT
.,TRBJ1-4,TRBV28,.,CASSSAVRKLFF,TGTGCCAGCAGTTCGGCAGTCAGGAAACTGTTTTTT
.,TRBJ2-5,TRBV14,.,CASSQARRSRSGQYF,TGTGCCAGCAGCCAAGCCAGGCGATCAAGAAGTGGCCAGTACTTC
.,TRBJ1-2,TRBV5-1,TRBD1,CARVDRAYGYTF,TGCGCCAGAGTGGACAGGGCTTATGGCTACACCTTC
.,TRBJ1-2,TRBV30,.,CAWSALDRPRHDYGYTF,TGTGCCTGGAGTGCCCTTGACAGGCCCAGGCACGACTATGGCTACACCTTC
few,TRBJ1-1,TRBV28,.,CASSSPLYPRTEAFF,TGTGCCAGCAGTTCGCCGCTTTATCCGAGGACTGAAGCTTTCTTT
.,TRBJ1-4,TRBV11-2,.,CASSLGATTNEKLFF,TGTGCCAGCAGCTTAGGGGCTACAACTAATGAAAAACTGTTTTTT
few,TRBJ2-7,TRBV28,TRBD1,CAIRTGSTYEQYF,TGTGCCATCCGGACAGGGTCTACCTACGAGCAGTACTTC
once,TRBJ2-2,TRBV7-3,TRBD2,CASSLKRLAGGPSNTGELFF,TGTGCCAGCAGCTTAAAAAGACTAGCGGGAGGGCCGTCGAACACCGGGGAGCTGTTTTTT
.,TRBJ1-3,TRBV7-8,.,CASSLNSGVSGNTIYF,TGTGCCAGCAGCCTCAACTCAGGGGTATCTGGAAACACCATATATTTT
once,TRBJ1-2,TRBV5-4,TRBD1,CASSLLGQGGLNYGYTF,TGTGCCAGCAGCTTGTTGGGACAGGGGGGCCTTAACTATGGCTACACCTTC
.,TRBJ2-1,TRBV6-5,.,CASSYAGQPNNEQFF,TGTGCCAGCAGTTACGCGGGACAGCCGAACAATGAGCAGTTCTTC
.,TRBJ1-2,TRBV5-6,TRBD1,CASSWGQNDYGYTF,TGTGCCAGCAGCTGGGGACAGAACGACTATGGCTACACCTTC
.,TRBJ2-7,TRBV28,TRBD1,CASSFPRGSYEQYF,TGTGCCAGCAGTTTCCCCAGGGGGAGCTACGAGCAGTACTTC
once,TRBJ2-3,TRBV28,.,CASRLGSKRSTDTQYF,TGTGCCAGCAGACTAGGGTCTAAACGGAGCACAGATACGCAGTATTTT